The subject of this entry is one TCR beta chain. This sample was taken from a study of neoadjuvant nivolumab and ipilimumab in lung cancer. Data came from immunoSEQ multiplex PCR; TCRdb stores just in-frame clones and leaves some out. In the table there are around 8,100 clones, 70% to 80% of which are singletons. CDR1 LNHDA and CDR2 SQIVND come from the germline V gene (reference sequence). The CDR3 loop spans 11 amino acids. V was cut by 3 bases and J by 6 bases, with 2 bases left in between. The J gene is TRBJ2-2, the V gene TRBV19; D uncertain. The TCR comes from an adult with non-small cell lung cancer. The sequencing used adjacent normal lung tissue, collected after neoadjuvant nivolumab, alone or with ipilimumab, at or shortly before surgery. CDR3 residues: CASSISGELFF. CDR3 nucleotide sequence: TGTGCCAGTAGTATTTCCGGGGAGCTGTTTTTT.